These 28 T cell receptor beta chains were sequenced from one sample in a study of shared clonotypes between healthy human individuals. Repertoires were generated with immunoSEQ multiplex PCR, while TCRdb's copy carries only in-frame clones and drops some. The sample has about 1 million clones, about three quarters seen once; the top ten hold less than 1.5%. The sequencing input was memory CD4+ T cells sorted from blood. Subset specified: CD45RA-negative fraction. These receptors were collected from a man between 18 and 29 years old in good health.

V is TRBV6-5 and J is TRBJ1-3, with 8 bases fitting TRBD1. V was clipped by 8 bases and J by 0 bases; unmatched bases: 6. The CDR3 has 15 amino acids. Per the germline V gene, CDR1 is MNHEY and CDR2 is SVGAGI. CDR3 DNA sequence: TGTGCCAGCTCGGTTACAGGGGGCTCTGGAAACACCATATATTTT. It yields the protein CASSVTGGSGNTIYF.

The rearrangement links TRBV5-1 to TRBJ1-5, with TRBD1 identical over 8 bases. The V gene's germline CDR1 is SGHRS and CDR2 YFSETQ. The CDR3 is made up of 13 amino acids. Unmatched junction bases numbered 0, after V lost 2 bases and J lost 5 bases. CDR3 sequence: CASSLQGDQPQHF. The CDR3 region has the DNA TGCGCCAGCAGCTTACAGGGGGATCAGCCCCAGCATTTT.

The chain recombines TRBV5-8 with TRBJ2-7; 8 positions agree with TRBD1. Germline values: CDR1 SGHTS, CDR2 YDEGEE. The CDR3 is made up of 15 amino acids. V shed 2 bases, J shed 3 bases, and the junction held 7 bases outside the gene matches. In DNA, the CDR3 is TGTGCCAGCAGCTTCCGGGACAGGCTTTACTACGAGCAGTACTTC. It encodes CASSFRDRLYYEQYF.

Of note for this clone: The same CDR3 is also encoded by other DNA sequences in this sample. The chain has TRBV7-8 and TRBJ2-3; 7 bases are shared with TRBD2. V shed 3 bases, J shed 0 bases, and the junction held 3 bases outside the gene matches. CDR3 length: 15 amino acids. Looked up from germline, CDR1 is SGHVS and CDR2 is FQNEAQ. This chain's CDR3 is CASSLGLFSTDTQYF. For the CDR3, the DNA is TGTGCCAGCAGCTTGGGACTATTTAGCACAGATACGCAGTATTTT.

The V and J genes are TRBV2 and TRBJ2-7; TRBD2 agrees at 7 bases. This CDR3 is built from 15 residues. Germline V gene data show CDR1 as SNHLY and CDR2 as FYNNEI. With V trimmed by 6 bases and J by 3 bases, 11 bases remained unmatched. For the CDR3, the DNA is TGTGCCAGCAGGGAGGGGCTAGCGGCGATCTACGAGCAGTACTTC. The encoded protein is CASREGLAAIYEQYF.

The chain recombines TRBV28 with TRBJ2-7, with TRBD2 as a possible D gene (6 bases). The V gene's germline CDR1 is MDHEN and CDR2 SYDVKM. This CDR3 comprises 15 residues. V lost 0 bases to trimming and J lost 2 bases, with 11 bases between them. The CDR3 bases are TGTGCCAGCAGTTTATGGGCCAGGGAGGCCTACGAGCAGTACTTC. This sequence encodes CASSLWAREAYEQYF.

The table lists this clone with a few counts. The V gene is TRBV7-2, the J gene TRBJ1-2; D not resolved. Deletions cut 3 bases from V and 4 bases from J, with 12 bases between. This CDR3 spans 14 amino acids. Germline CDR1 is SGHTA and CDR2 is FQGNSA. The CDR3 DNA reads TGTGCCAGCAGCTTTTCGGCCAGCCCCTATGGCTACACCTTC. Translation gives CASSFSASPYGYTF.

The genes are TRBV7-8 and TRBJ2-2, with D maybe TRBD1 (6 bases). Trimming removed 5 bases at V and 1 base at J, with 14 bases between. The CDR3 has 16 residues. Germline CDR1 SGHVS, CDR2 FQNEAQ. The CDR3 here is CASSPRDIMNTGELFF. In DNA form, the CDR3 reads TGTGCCAGCAGCCCCAGGGACATAATGAACACCGGGGAGCTGTTTTTT.

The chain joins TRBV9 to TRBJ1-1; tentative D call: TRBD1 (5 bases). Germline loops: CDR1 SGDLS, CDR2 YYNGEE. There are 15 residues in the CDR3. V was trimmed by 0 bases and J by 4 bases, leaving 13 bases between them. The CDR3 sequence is CASSVVGRAGTEAFF. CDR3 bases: TGTGCCAGCAGCGTAGTCGGCAGGGCGGGCACTGAAGCTTTCTTT.

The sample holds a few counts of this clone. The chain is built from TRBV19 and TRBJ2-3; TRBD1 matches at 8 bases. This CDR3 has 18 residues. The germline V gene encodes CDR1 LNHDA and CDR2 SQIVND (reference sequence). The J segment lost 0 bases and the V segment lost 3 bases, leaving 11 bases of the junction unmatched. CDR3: CASSIWDRTRPSTDTQYF. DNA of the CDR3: TGTGCCAGTAGTATTTGGGACAGGACCCGACCTAGCACAGATACGCAGTATTTT.

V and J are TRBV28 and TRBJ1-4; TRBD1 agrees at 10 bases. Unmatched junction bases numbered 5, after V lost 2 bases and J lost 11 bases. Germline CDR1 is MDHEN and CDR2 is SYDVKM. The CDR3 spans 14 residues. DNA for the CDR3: TGTGCCAGCAGTTTAAGGGGGACAGGGGCCAAACTGTTTTTT. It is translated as CASSLRGTGAKLFF.

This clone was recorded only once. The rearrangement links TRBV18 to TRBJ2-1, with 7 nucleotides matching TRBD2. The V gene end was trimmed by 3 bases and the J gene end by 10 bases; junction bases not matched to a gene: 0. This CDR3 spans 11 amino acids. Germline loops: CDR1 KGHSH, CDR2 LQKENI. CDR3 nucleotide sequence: TGTGCCAGCTCACCCGGGGGGGAGCAGTTCTTC. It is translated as CASSPGGEQFF.

CDR3 residues: CASSETGGGYEQYF. CDR3 DNA: TGTGCCAGCAGCGAGACAGGGGGTGGTTACGAGCAGTACTTC. The chain is built from TRBV2 and TRBJ2-7, with 9 bases aligning to TRBD1. V shed 6 bases, J shed 4 bases, and the junction held 7 bases outside the gene matches. The germline CDR1 and CDR2 sequences are SNHLY and FYNNEI. The CDR3 runs 14 residues.

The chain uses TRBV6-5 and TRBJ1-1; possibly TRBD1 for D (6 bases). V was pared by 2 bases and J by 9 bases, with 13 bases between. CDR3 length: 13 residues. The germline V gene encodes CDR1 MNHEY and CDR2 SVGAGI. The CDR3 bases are TGTGCCAGCAGTTACAATGACAGGCCACAAGCTTTCTTT. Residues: CASSYNDRPQAFF.

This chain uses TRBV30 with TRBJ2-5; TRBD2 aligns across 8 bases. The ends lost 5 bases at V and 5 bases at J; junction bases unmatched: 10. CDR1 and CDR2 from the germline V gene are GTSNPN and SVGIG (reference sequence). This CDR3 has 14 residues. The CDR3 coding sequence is TGTGCCTGGGCGAGCGGGAGTGTCCGCGAGACCCAGTACTTC. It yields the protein CAWASGSVRETQYF.

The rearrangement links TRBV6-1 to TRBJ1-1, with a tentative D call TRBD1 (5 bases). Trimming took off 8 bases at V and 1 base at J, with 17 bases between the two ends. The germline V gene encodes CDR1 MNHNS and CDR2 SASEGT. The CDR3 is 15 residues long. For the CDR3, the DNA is TGTGCCAGCGGGCGGGGCAGCAACCAGAACACTGAAGCTTTCTTT. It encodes CASGRGSNQNTEAFF.

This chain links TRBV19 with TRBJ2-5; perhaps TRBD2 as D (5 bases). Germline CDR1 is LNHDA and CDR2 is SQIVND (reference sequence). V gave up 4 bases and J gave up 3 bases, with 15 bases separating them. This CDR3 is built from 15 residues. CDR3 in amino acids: CASSRSGGPEETQYF. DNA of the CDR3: TGTGCCAGTAGTAGATCCGGCGGGCCCGAAGAGACCCAGTACTTC.

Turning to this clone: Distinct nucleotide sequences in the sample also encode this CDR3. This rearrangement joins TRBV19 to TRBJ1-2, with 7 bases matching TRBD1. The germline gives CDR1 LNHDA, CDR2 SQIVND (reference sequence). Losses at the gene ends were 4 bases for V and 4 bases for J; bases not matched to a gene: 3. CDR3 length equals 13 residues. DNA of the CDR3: TGTGCCAGTAGTACCCGACAGGGCTATGGCTACACCTTC. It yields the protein CASSTRQGYGYTF. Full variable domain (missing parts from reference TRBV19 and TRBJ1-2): DGGITQSPKYLFRKEGQNVTLSCEQNLNHDAMYWYRQDPGQGLRLIYYSQIVNDFQKGDIAEGYSVSREKKESFPLTVTSAQKNPTAFYLCASSTRQGYGYTFGSGTRLTVV.

The CDR3 region is CASSQDLSSGRYTF. Written as DNA, the CDR3 is TGCGCCAGCAGCCAAGATCTGTCGAGCGGTCGCTACACCTTC. This chain joins TRBV4-3 and TRBJ1-2, with D unresolved. Germline CDR1 and CDR2: LGHNA and YSLEER. This CDR3 is 14 amino acids long. V lost 0 bases and J 9 bases, leaving 14 bases between the germline ends.

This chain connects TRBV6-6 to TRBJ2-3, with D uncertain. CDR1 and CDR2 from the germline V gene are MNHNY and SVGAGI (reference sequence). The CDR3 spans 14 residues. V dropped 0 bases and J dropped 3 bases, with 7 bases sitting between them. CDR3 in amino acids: CASSYSPWTDTQYF. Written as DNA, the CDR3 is TGTGCCAGCAGTTACTCTCCTTGGACAGATACGCAGTATTTT.

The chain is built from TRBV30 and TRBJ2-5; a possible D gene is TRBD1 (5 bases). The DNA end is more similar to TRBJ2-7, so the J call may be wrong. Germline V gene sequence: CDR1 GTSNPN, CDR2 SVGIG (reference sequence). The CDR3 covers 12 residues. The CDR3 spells CAWGDSIYEQYF. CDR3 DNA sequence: TGTGCCTGGGGAGACAGCATCTACGAGCAGTACTTC.

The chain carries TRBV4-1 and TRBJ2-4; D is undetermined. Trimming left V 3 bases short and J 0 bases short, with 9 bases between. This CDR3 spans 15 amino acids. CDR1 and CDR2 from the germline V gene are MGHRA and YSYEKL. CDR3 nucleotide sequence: TGCGCCAGCAGCCATGGCACTCTAGCCAAAAACATTCAGTACTTC. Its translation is CASSHGTLAKNIQYF.

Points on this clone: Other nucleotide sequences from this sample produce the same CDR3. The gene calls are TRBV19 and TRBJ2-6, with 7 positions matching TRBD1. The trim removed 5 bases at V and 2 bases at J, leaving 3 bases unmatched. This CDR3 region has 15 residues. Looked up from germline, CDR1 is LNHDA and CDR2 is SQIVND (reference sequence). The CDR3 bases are TGTGCCAGTAGTCCCGACAGGGCTGGGGCCAACGTCCTGACTTTC. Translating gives CASSPDRAGANVLTF.

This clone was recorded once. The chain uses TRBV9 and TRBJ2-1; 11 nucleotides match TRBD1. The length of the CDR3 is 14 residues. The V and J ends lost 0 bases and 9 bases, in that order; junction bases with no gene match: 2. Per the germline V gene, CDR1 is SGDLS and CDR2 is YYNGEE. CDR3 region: CASSVDGTGGEQFF. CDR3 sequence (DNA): TGTGCCAGCAGCGTAGACGGGACAGGGGGTGAGCAGTTCTTC.

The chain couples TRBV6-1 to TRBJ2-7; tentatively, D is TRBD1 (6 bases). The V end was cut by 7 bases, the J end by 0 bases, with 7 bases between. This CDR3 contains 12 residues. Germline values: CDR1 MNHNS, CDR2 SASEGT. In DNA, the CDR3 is TGTGCCAGCAAGGGGGACTCCTACGAGCAGTACTTC. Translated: CASKGDSYEQYF.

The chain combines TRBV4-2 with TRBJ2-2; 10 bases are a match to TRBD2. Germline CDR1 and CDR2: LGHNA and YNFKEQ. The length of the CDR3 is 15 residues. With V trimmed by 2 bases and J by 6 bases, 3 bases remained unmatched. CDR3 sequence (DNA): TGTGCCAGCAGCCAAAAAGCGGGGGGGTCCGGGGAGCTGTTTTTT. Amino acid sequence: CASSQKAGGSGELFF.

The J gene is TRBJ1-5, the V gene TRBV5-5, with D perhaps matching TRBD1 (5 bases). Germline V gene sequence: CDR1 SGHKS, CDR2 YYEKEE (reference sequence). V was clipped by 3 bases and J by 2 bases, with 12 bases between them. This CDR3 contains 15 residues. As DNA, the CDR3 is TGTGCCAGCAGCTACAGGAATAGCGGCAATCAGCCCCAGCATTTT. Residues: CASSYRNSGNQPQHF.

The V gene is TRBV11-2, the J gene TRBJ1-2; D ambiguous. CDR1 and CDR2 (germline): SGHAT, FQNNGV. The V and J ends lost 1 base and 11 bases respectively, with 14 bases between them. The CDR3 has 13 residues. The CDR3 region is CASSLGSEVRYTF. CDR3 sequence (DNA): TGTGCCAGCAGCTTAGGTAGCGAGGTGCGGTACACCTTC.